The table lists the clone carrying this T cell receptor (beta chain) with many counts. Its antigen is not known. Every cDNA TCR molecule received its own unique molecular identifier. TCRdb ran MiXCR on the 5' RACE reads and lists one entry per CDR3 protein. This repertoire shows about 23,000 distinct CDR3 sequences, 4.7% found once; its top ten account for 4.5% to 6.5%. The sample comes from a study of spatial heterogeneity in lung cancer. For the study at large: The library had UMIs, and each TCR and UMI pair averaged more than ten raw reads. Overall study results and limits: Ubiquitous expanded tumor TCRs were seen in blood more at resection than at follow-up.

Time point here: sample taken at primary tumor resection. The sequenced material consisted of unsorted whole RNA from tumor, nontumor lung or frozen PBMC. Samples were obtained from some 70 donors, all untreated early-stage non-small cell lung cancer patients. The germline CDR1 and CDR2 sequences are MNHEY and SVGEGT. This CDR3 region has 17 residues. The V gene end was trimmed by 2 bases and the J gene end by 2 bases; junction bases not matched to a gene: 6. The chain joins TRBV6-2 or TRBV6-3 to TRBJ2-6; 7 bases line up with TRBD1. This sequence was found in a male donor with early-stage non-small cell lung cancer. Sample: PBMCs, taken at surgery. CDR3 DNA sequence: TGTGCCAGCAGTTACCCGACAGGGATAACTGGGGCCAACGTCCTGACTTTC. This translates into CASSYPTGITGANVLTF.